A selection of T cell receptor beta chains follows, all from one sample in a study of T cell repertoires in cytomegalovirus infection. Their cognate antigens are unknown. In TCRdb, the reads were re-called with MiXCR into one record per CDR3 protein. Among some 800,000 distinct CDR3 sequences, 25% to 35% were seen once, and the ten largest hold about 12%. The specimen comprised cultured CD8+ T cells from PBMCs, sampled from culture after CMV antigen stimulation. Receptor source: a human donor in good health (CMV status not recorded). Some clones in this sample may be carry-over from other donors' samples. The CDR3 runs from the conserved cysteine through the conserved F or W. Clone size is shown for a subset of rows, as once, few, many or a class of expanded clone.

size,J,V,CDR3
-,TRBJ1-1,TRBV24-1,CATSDFRFTDQAFF
few,TRBJ1-5,TRBV5-6,CASSRTGGISNQPQHF
once,TRBJ1-5,TRBV13,CASSRRGSDNQPQHF
-,TRBJ2-1,TRBV7-6,CASSSTGLEQFF
-,TRBJ1-1,TRBV11-3,CASSPNGGQMNTEAFF
many,TRBJ1-2,TRBV25-1,CASSEWEGYGYTF
many,TRBJ2-5,TRBV7-6,CASSSTSLHQETQYF
-,TRBJ2-2,TRBV28,CASSPGLVLPGELFF
few,TRBJ1-1,TRBV7-9,CASSLALGDAEAFF
few,TRBJ2-2,TRBV6-6,CASRQGNGELFF